One and the same sample provided the 28 T cell receptor beta chains below, sequenced in a study of T cell repertoires and HLA-DP antigens. Antigens of these TCRs are unknown. Data came from immunoSEQ multiplex PCR; TCRdb stores just in-frame clones and leaves some out. Of 65,000 to 90,000 clones detected, 80% appear once; the ten largest clones hold roughly 1.5%. The sample comprised CD4+ T cells from PBMCs. The receptors were gathered from a man aged 60-69 years in good health and CMV-seronegative.

The chain employs TRBV4-3 and TRBJ2-7; D call uncertain. Germline loops: CDR1 LGHNA, CDR2 YSLEER. V lost 4 bases, J lost 7 bases, and 17 bases lay in between. This CDR3 region has 14 residues. CDR3 DNA: TGCGCCAGCAGCCGATCCATAGCAGTGGGGGAGCAGTACTTC. Translation gives CASSRSIAVGEQYF.

The chain combines TRBV9 with TRBJ2-3; a possible D gene is TRBD2 (6 bases). V was cut by 6 bases and J by 2 bases, with 16 bases left in between. Germline V gives CDR1 SGDLS, CDR2 YYNGEE. The CDR3 length is 15 residues. The CDR3, as DNA: TGTGCCAGCACCGGGTCTGAGCGGGCCACAGATACGCAGTATTTT. It encodes CASTGSERATDTQYF.

This clone showed up just once. The chain recombines TRBV5-1 with TRBJ1-1; 8 nucleotides match TRBD1. Trimming took 4 bases from V and 5 from J; bases not matched to a gene: 10. CDR3 length: 15 amino acids. Germline V gene data show CDR1 as SGHRS and CDR2 as YFSETQ. DNA for the CDR3: TGCGCCAGCAGCCCGACGACAGGGGCTGGGACTGAAGCTTTCTTT. This gives the protein CASSPTTGAGTEAFF.

V is TRBV5-1 and J is TRBJ2-3; TRBD2 agrees at 11 bases. The CDR3 contains 16 residues. J was trimmed by 6 bases and V by 0 bases; bases with no gene match: 6. Germline lookup yields CDR1 SGHRS and CDR2 YFSETQ. This chain's CDR3 is CASSLGLAGGRDTQYF. As DNA, the CDR3 is TGCGCCAGCAGCTTGGGGCTAGCGGGGGGAAGGGATACGCAGTATTTT.

The chain carries TRBV6-1 and TRBJ1-6; the match to TRBD1 covers 7 bases. Trimming at V came to 3 bases and at J to 9 bases, leaving 8 bases not matched to a gene. Germline CDR1 reads MNHNS; CDR2 reads SASEGT. The length of the CDR3 is 15 residues. The DNA for the CDR3 is TGTGCCAGCAGTGACCAGACAGGGTGGGGTTCACCCCTCCACTTT. Translated, it gives CASSDQTGWGSPLHF.

The rearrangement links TRBV11-2 to TRBJ1-1; D remains unclear. V was cut by 4 bases and J by 5 bases, with 14 bases left in between. The length of the CDR3 is 14 residues. The germline CDR1 and CDR2 sequences are SGHAT and FQNNGV. CDR3: CASSYILVGTEAFF. CDR3 sequence (DNA): TGTGCCAGCAGCTATATACTGGTCGGGACTGAAGCTTTCTTT.

A single count supports this clone. The chain uses TRBV28 and TRBJ2-7; D gene ambiguous. CDR1 is MDHEN and CDR2 is SYDVKM in the germline V gene. The CDR3 is made up of 11 amino acids. V lost 5 bases, J lost 3 bases, and 5 bases lay in between. The CDR3, as DNA: TGTGCCAGCAGTACCATCTACGAGCAGTACTTC. Encoded protein: CASSTIYEQYF.

V and J are TRBV5-4 and TRBJ2-2; TRBD1 matches at 8 bases. The V gene's germline CDR1 is SGHNT and CDR2 YYREEE (reference sequence). The J segment lost 6 bases and the V segment lost 5 bases, leaving 6 bases of the junction unmatched. The CDR3 contains 14 residues. CDR3 sequence: CASSRTGPPGELFF. CDR3 sequence (DNA): TGTGCCAGCAGTCGGACAGGGCCCCCCGGGGAGCTGTTTTTT.

The chain joins TRBV14 to TRBJ1-3; D remains ambiguous. The CDR3 totals 19 residues. The germline V and J ends were trimmed by 6 bases and 0 bases, with 24 bases remaining between them. Germline V lookup: CDR1 SGHDN, CDR2 FVKESK. CDR3 in amino acids: CASSLNEAGYIGSGNTIYF. Here the CDR3 DNA reads TGTGCCAGCAGTCTTAACGAGGCCGGATACATTGGCTCTGGAAACACCATATATTTT.

The J gene is TRBJ2-3, the V gene TRBV7-9; D tentatively fits TRBD1 or TRBD2 (5 bases each). V was clipped by 2 bases and J by 0 bases, with 9 bases between them. The CDR3 has 15 amino acids. Germline CDR1 and CDR2: SEHNR and FQNEAQ (reference sequence). CDR3 DNA sequence: TGTGCCAGCAGCTTACGGGACCCTAGCACAGATACGCAGTATTTT. It translates to CASSLRDPSTDTQYF.

The rearrangement links TRBV2 to TRBJ2-1; D is perhaps TRBD2 (5 bases). The germline gives CDR1 SNHLY, CDR2 FYNNEI. V was shortened by 8 bases and J by 2 bases, with 16 bases between the two germline ends. The CDR3 is made up of 15 amino acids. The CDR3 nucleotides are TGTGCCAGCGATGGCGCGGCTAGCCCCTACAATGAGCAGTTCTTC. Its protein is CASDGAASPYNEQFF.

The chain recombines TRBV7-6 with TRBJ1-2; D is ambiguous. With 1 base removed from V and 4 bases from J, the gap between germline ends came to 16 bases. The V gene's germline CDR1 is SGHVS and CDR2 FNYEAQ. The CDR3 has 16 residues. CDR3 residues: CASSLGPGFGSYGYTF. In DNA form, the CDR3 reads TGTGCCAGCAGCTTAGGCCCGGGGTTTGGGTCCTATGGCTACACCTTC.

This clone was observed a few times. The chain uses TRBV28 and TRBJ2-1; D is undetermined. Germline-derived CDR1 and CDR2 are MDHEN and SYDVKM. The V end lost 7 bases, the J end lost 7 bases, and 17 bases lay between the germline ends. There are 14 residues in the CDR3. The CDR3 DNA reads TGTGCCAGCAACGCGTGGAACAATCTTAATGAGCAGTTCTTC. This gives the protein CASNAWNNLNEQFF.

The CDR3 DNA follows: TGCGCCAGCAGCCAAGGGGCCACAGATACGCAGTATTTT. It translates to CASSQGATDTQYF. V gene TRBV4-1 combines with J gene TRBJ2-3; D remains unclear. CDR1 and CDR2 from the germline V gene are MGHRA and YSYEKL. The germline V and J ends were trimmed by 1 base and 2 bases, with 4 bases remaining between them. This CDR3 region has 13 residues.

Notes on this clone: The same CDR3 is also encoded by other DNA sequences in this sample. The chain has TRBV7-9 and TRBJ2-3; the D gene is possibly TRBD2 (6 bases). Trimming removed 1 base at V and 0 bases at J, with 11 bases between. Germline-derived CDR1 and CDR2 are SEHNR and FQNEAQ (reference sequence). This CDR3 has 16 amino acids. CDR3 region: CASSLVSGTSTDTQYF. In DNA form, the CDR3 reads TGTGCCAGCAGCTTAGTTAGCGGAACTAGCACAGATACGCAGTATTTT.

V and J are TRBV30 and TRBJ1-1; D is unresolved. CDR1 and CDR2 from the germline V gene are GTSNPN and SVGIG (reference sequence). The CDR3 has 15 amino acids. The germline V and J ends were trimmed by 0 bases and 0 bases, with 11 bases remaining between them. CDR3 coding DNA: TGTGCCTGGAGTGTAAGGGCAGAGATGAACACTGAAGCTTTCTTT. It yields the protein CAWSVRAEMNTEAFF.

The chain recombines TRBV2 with TRBJ2-2, with 9 nucleotides matching TRBD1. V gave up 8 bases and J gave up 4 bases; unmatched junction bases: 5. The V gene's germline CDR1 is SNHLY and CDR2 FYNNEI. The CDR3 extends over 14 amino acids. CDR3 nucleotide sequence: TGTGCCAGCCGGGACAGGGCAGCCACCGGGGAGCTGTTTTTT. Translating gives CASRDRAATGELFF.

V is TRBV6-5 and J is TRBJ2-2; a weak D match, TRBD2 (6 bases). The CDR3 consists of 15 residues. Trimming stripped 4 bases from V and 5 bases from J, with 14 bases between. Looked up from germline, CDR1 is MNHEY and CDR2 is SVGAGI. The DNA of the CDR3 is TGTGCCAGCAGTTCCCGACTGGGGAGGACCGGGGAGCTGTTTTTT. This codes for CASSSRLGRTGELFF.

This rearrangement joins TRBV2 to TRBJ2-2, with D perhaps assigned TRBD1 or TRBD2 (5 bases each). The germline gives CDR1 SNHLY, CDR2 FYNNEI. Between the trimmed V and J ends, which lost 6 bases and 0 bases, there was a span of 8 bases. The CDR3 loop spans 14 amino acids. CDR3 nucleotides: TGTGCCAGCAGCCGGGACGCGAACACCGGGGAGCTGTTTTTT. Translation: CASSRDANTGELFF.

The DNA of the CDR3 is TGCGCCAGCAGCGCCCCCGGGACAGGGGACTATGGCTACACCTTC. This sequence encodes CASSAPGTGDYGYTF. The genes are TRBV5-1 and TRBJ1-2, with 10 bases matching TRBD1. This CDR3 comprises 15 residues. Germline V gene data show CDR1 as SGHRS and CDR2 as YFSETQ. Trimming at V came to 4 bases and at J to 3 bases, leaving 6 bases not matched to a gene.

The chain carries TRBV6-6 and TRBJ1-1, with D maybe TRBD1 (6 bases). V was trimmed by 0 bases and J by 9 bases, leaving 11 bases between them. The V gene's germline CDR1 is MNHNY and CDR2 SVGAGI (reference sequence). This CDR3 has 13 residues. DNA of the CDR3: TGTGCCAGCAGTTACTCCCGGGACACAAAAGCTTTCTTT. Its translation: CASSYSRDTKAFF.

The J gene is TRBJ1-2, the V gene TRBV9; 8 bases line up with TRBD1. This CDR3 has 14 amino acids. In germline, CDR1 is SGDLS, CDR2 YYNGEE. J was trimmed by 4 bases and V by 3 bases; bases with no gene match: 5. In DNA, the CDR3 is TGTGCCAGCAGCGCCGACAGGGGTCTCTATGGCTACACCTTC. Amino acids: CASSADRGLYGYTF.

The CDR3 is CASSSQDRGHGYGYTF. The CDR3 DNA reads TGTGCCAGCAGCTCCCAGGACAGGGGGCATGGCTATGGCTACACCTTC. This sequence joins TRBV5-6 and TRBJ1-2; 11 bases align to TRBD1. The germline V gene has CDR1 SGHDT and CDR2 YYEEEE. The CDR3 is 16 residues long. After removal of 3 bases from V and 4 bases from J, the junction contained 8 bases not matched to a gene.

The CDR3 region has the DNA TGCAGCGCCTTCCTAGCGCCGAGCTCCTACGAGCAGTACGTC. It translates to CSAFLAPSSYEQYV. V usage is TRBV29-1 and J usage is TRBJ2-7; TRBD2 is a possible D gene (6 bases). The CDR3 extends over 14 amino acids. The V end lost 7 bases, the J end lost 0 bases, and 16 bases lay between the germline ends. Germline V gene data show CDR1 as SQVTM and CDR2 as ANQGSEA.

V is TRBV7-9 and J is TRBJ2-7; tentative D call: TRBD2 (5 bases). The length of the CDR3 is 14 residues. Per the germline V gene, CDR1 is SEHNR and CDR2 is FQNEAQ (reference sequence). V shed 0 bases and J shed 5 bases, with 11 bases lying between them. CDR3 DNA: TGTGCCAGCAGCTTAGCCCTCGGGGTACACGAGCAGTACTTC. Its protein is CASSLALGVHEQYF.

The chain links TRBV18 to TRBJ1-1; a possible D gene is TRBD1 (5 bases). Trimming shortened V by 1 base and J by 1 base, and 10 bases separated the two germline ends. This CDR3 spans 15 amino acids. The V gene's germline CDR1 is KGHSH and CDR2 LQKENI. Here the CDR3 reads CASSPRGDQNTEAFF. The CDR3 nucleotides are TGTGCCAGCTCACCACGGGGGGATCAGAACACTGAAGCTTTCTTT.

J is TRBJ1-1 and V is TRBV29-1; 10 nucleotides line up with TRBD1. V dropped 7 bases and J dropped 2; count of bases not matched to a gene: 4. The CDR3 contains 13 residues. CDR1 is SQVTM and CDR2 is ANQGSEA in the germline V gene. CDR3 nucleotides: TGCAGCGGCTCGACAGGGGGCAACACTGAAGCTTTCTTT. Its translation: CSGSTGGNTEAFF.

The rearrangement joins TRBV6-6 to TRBJ1-3; D may be TRBD1 (6 bases). Trimming left V 3 bases short and J 1 base short, with 10 bases between. This CDR3 region has 15 residues. Germline CDR1 reads MNHNY; CDR2 reads SVGAGI (reference sequence). CDR3 in amino acids: CASSYQGQSGNTIYF. The CDR3 DNA is TGTGCCAGCAGTTATCAGGGGCAGTCTGGAAACACCATATATTTT.